Listed below are T cell receptor beta chains from one sample, sequenced in a study of T-cell memory formation after mild COVID-19. TCRdb reprocessed the 5' RACE reads via MiXCR and lists one record per CDR3 protein. The sample records 110,000 or so distinct CDR3 sequences, 22% being singletons. Sequencing was carried out using PBMCs or a T cell subset sorted from them (not recorded which). The receptors originated from a man aged 18 to 30 who had mild COVID-19 (a few samples of this study predate the infection). Cell type and time point are not known. The CDR3 runs from the conserved cysteine through the conserved F or W. A D gene is named only where the DNA matches it firmly. The size field is filled for only some rows; it gives once, few, many or a size class.

DNA,CDR3,V,size,D,J
TGCGCCAGCAGCCAAGATCGTTCTAGTGAGCAGTTCTTC,CASSQDRSSEQFF,TRBV4-3,few,NA,TRBJ2-1
TGTGCCAGCAGTCGGACAGCAAACTCCTACAATGAGCAGTTCTTC,CASSRTANSYNEQFF,TRBV27,few,NA,TRBJ2-1
TGTGCCAGCAGCGTCCCAGCGGGGGCCGGGGATGAGCAGTTCTTC,CASSVPAGAGDEQFF,TRBV9,NA,TRBD2,TRBJ2-1
TGTGCCAGCAAGTCTCTAGCGGGGGTAGATACGCAGTATTTT,CASKSLAGVDTQYF,TRBV7-9,few,TRBD2,TRBJ2-3
TGCGCCAGCAGCCCGCCGAGAGCCGGGACAGTCCATCGGGAGCAGTTCTTC,CASSPPRAGTVHREQFF,TRBV5-1,NA,TRBD1,TRBJ2-1
TGCGCCAGCAGCCAAGGCAAGTTCGGCCCTGACAATGAGCAGTTCTTC,CASSQGKFGPDNEQFF,TRBV4-3,few,NA,TRBJ2-1
TGTGCCAGCAGCTCCCCCAGGGGGCACGGCACAGATACGCAGTATTTT,CASSSPRGHGTDTQYF,TRBV7-9,NA,TRBD1,TRBJ2-3
TGCAGTGCTAGCCCCCGGGACAGGGTAACAGATACGCAGTATTTT,CSASPRDRVTDTQYF,TRBV20-1,many,TRBD1,TRBJ2-3
TGCGCCAGCAGCCAAGCCACAGGGGTGGCAGATACGCAGTATTTT,CASSQATGVADTQYF,TRBV4-3,NA,TRBD1,TRBJ2-3
TGTGCCAGCTCAAGGGGGGGGGACCCTGAAGCTTTCTTT,CASSRGGDPEAFF,TRBV18,few,NA,TRBJ1-1
TGTGCCAGCAGCTTGGGAGGGGACTGGCTTCAGTACTTC,CASSLGGDWLQYF,TRBV5-4,NA,NA,TRBJ2-4
TGTGCCATCAGTGAGGGGGCAGGAGTTCCCTACGAGCAGTACTTC,CAISEGAGVPYEQYF,TRBV10-3,NA,NA,TRBJ2-7
TGTGCCAGCAGCTTAGTAGATGGCGACAGGGGGTTCGGCTACACCTTC,CASSLVDGDRGFGYTF,TRBV7-2,NA,TRBD1,TRBJ1-2
TGTGCCAGACACCAGGACAGGAACACCGGGGAGCTGTTTTTT,CARHQDRNTGELFF,TRBV2,NA,NA,TRBJ2-2
TGTGCCAGCAGTATAGCAGTGAACACTGAAGCTTTCTTT,CASSIAVNTEAFF,TRBV28,few,NA,TRBJ1-1
TGTGCCAGCAGTGAAGGGTCGAGGATCACCGGGGAGCTGTTTTTT,CASSEGSRITGELFF,TRBV6-1,NA,NA,TRBJ2-2
TGCGCCAGCAGCCCCTCGAGCTGGGATAACACCGGGGAGCTGTTTTTT,CASSPSSWDNTGELFF,TRBV4-3,few,NA,TRBJ2-2
TGTGCCAGCAGAGATCAGGGGGTAGGGCCCCAGCATTTT,CASRDQGVGPQHF,TRBV7-9,few,TRBD1,TRBJ1-5
TGTGCCAGCAGTGAGGGGACCGGGGAGCTGTTTTTT,CASSEGTGELFF,TRBV6-4,many,NA,TRBJ2-2
TGTGCCAGCACCCTCGGGACAGAATCCTATGGCTACACCTTC,CASTLGTESYGYTF,TRBV12-3/TRBV12-4,NA,TRBD1,TRBJ1-2
TGTGCCAGCAGCGGGGAAGCGGGGGGGCTTTTAAAGACCCAGTACTTC,CASSGEAGGLLKTQYF,TRBV7-9,NA,TRBD2,TRBJ2-5
TGTGCCAGCAGCGACCGACAGGGGGGAAACTATGGCTACACCTTC,CASSDRQGGNYGYTF,TRBV16,NA,TRBD1,TRBJ1-2
TGTGCTAGCAGCTTAGGCAGTCTCCGTCAGGAGACCCAGTACTTC,CASSLGSLRQETQYF,TRBV7-7,few,NA,TRBJ2-5
TGTGCCAGCAGCCAAGGGACAGTCTATGGCTACACCTTC,CASSQGTVYGYTF,TRBV14,NA,NA,TRBJ1-2
TGTGCCAGCAGCTTGGTAGGGCCCTATGGCTACACCTTC,CASSLVGPYGYTF,TRBV11-2,few,NA,TRBJ1-2
TGTGCCAGCAGTTTCTCCTACCGAGGTACAGGGACCCAGGACTCGCGGACTGAAGCTTTCTTT,CASSFSYRGTGTQDSRTEAFF,TRBV12-3/TRBV12-4,NA,NA,TRBJ1-1
TGTGCCGGACGACGGACCCTCTTGACGGGGGCCAACGTCCTGACTTTC,CAGRRTLLTGANVLTF,TRBV30,NA,NA,TRBJ2-6
TGCAGTGCTGGGACAGGGGCCTTTACTGGGGCCAACGTCCTGACTTTC,CSAGTGAFTGANVLTF,TRBV20-1,NA,TRBD1,TRBJ2-6
TGCAGTGCCGAGGACAGGGATGGGTCCTACGAGCAGTACTTC,CSAEDRDGSYEQYF,TRBV20-1,few,TRBD1,TRBJ2-7
TGTGCCAGCGGGCCGGTGGGCACAGATACGCAGTATTTT,CASGPVGTDTQYF,TRBV12-3/TRBV12-4,NA,NA,TRBJ2-3
TGCGCCAGCAGCTCCTACGGACCAACCCTCTTCGAGACCCAGTACTTC,CASSSYGPTLFETQYF,TRBV5-1,NA,NA,TRBJ2-5
TGTGCCAGCAGTCGAGACAGCTCCAATCAGCCCCAGCATTTT,CASSRDSSNQPQHF,TRBV7-9,NA,NA,TRBJ1-5
TGTGCCAGCAGTTTATATATTTCCTATGGCTACACCTTC,CASSLYISYGYTF,TRBV12-3/TRBV12-4,few,NA,TRBJ1-2
TGCGCCAGCAGCCCAGGACAGGGGGAAGAGACCCAGTACTTC,CASSPGQGEETQYF,TRBV4-1,few,TRBD1,TRBJ2-5
TGTGCCAGCAGCTCAACGCCGGGACTAGCGGGACGGAATGAGCAGTTCTTC,CASSSTPGLAGRNEQFF,TRBV7-6,NA,TRBD2,TRBJ2-1
TGTGCCAGCAGTGGTCTCCCGGGACCGGCATCACCCCTCCACTTT,CASSGLPGPASPLHF,TRBV6-4,few,NA,TRBJ1-6
TGTGCCAGCAGCTGGACTAGCGGGGCTGCAGATACGCAGTATTTT,CASSWTSGAADTQYF,TRBV11-2,many,TRBD2,TRBJ2-3
TGTGCCAGCAGCAAAAATTTGTCTAAGGGTCCTCACAGCAATCAGCCCCAGCATTTT,CASSKNLSKGPHSNQPQHF,TRBV21-1,few,NA,TRBJ1-5
TGTGCCAGCAGTCCTACGGCCGGGGCTAACACTGAAGCTTTCTTT,CASSPTAGANTEAFF,TRBV6-5,NA,NA,TRBJ1-1
TGTGCCAGCAGCCAAGATTTGGGGAATCAGCCCCAGCATTTT,CASSQDLGNQPQHF,TRBV3-1,NA,NA,TRBJ1-5
TGTGCCAGCAGTTTATATGAGTCAGCCAAAAACATTCAGTACTTC,CASSLYESAKNIQYF,TRBV27,few,NA,TRBJ2-4
TGCGCCAGCAGCTTGTGGCCCTCTACGGACACCGGGGAGCTGTTTTTT,CASSLWPSTDTGELFF,TRBV5-1,few,NA,TRBJ2-2
TGCGCCAGCAGGGACAGTAACTCCTACGAGCAGTACTTC,CASRDSNSYEQYF,TRBV5-1,NA,NA,TRBJ2-7
TGTGCCAGCAGTTTAACAGATTCCTATGGCTACACCTTC,CASSLTDSYGYTF,TRBV12-3/TRBV12-4,NA,NA,TRBJ1-2
TGTGCCAGCGGGCCCGGACAGGATTCTGGCTACACCTTC,CASGPGQDSGYTF,TRBV12-3/TRBV12-4,NA,TRBD1,TRBJ1-2